Each of the 21 T cell receptor beta chains below was sequenced from the same sample in a study of blood T cell repertoires in COVID-19. The protocol was immunoSEQ multiplex PCR, while the TCRdb copy is restricted to in-frame clones and leaves out a portion. In the table there are about 160,000 clones, roughly 90% of which are singletons. Sequencing was done on a sample of PBMCs or T cells enriched from blood (not recorded which). The receptor set was obtained from a woman between 45 and 60 years old who had recovered from COVID-19.

The V and J genes are TRBV27 and TRBJ1-1, with D uncertain. From germline, CDR1 is MNHEY and CDR2 SMNVEV (reference sequence). The CDR3 covers 11 residues. Deletions cut 5 bases from V and 4 bases from J, with 5 bases between. This CDR3 reads CASSSRTEAFF. In DNA, the CDR3 is TGTGCCAGCAGTAGCCGCACTGAAGCTTTCTTT.

This chain connects TRBV25-1 to TRBJ2-1; TRBD1 might be the D (6 bases). The CDR3 is 14 residues long. Trimming left V 3 bases short and J 9 bases short, with 15 bases between. CDR1 and CDR2 (germline): MGHDK, SYGVNS. CDR3 sequence (DNA): TGTGCCAGCAGTGAGCTCACAGGGTTACGTGAGCAGTTCTTC. It specifies CASSELTGLREQFF.

The gene calls are TRBV19 and TRBJ1-1; a possible D gene is TRBD1 (5 bases). V gave up 5 bases and J gave up 2 bases, with 21 bases separating them. The CDR3 is 17 amino acids. Germline CDR1 LNHDA, CDR2 SQIVND (reference sequence). The CDR3 reads CASSWGGLGGANTEAFF. The CDR3 bases are TGTGCCAGTAGTTGGGGTGGACTCGGCGGGGCAAACACTGAAGCTTTCTTT.

This chain links TRBV7-2 with TRBJ2-7; D not resolved. The germline gives CDR1 SGHTA, CDR2 FQGNSA. Trimming left V 2 bases short and J 6 bases short, with 8 bases between. CDR3 length: 12 amino acids. The CDR3 protein is CASSLTGSEQYF. DNA for the CDR3: TGTGCCAGCAGCTTAACCGGGTCCGAGCAGTACTTC.

This chain links TRBV5-4 with TRBJ2-7, with 12 bases aligning to TRBD1. Trimming at V came to 10 bases and at J to 6 bases, leaving 14 bases not matched to a gene. CDR3 length equals 15 residues. Germline CDR1 reads SGHNT; CDR2 reads YYREEE (reference sequence). The CDR3 region is CAGGTGGVMPGEQYF. DNA of the CDR3: TGTGCCGGAGGGACAGGGGGCGTAATGCCGGGCGAGCAGTACTTC.

This clone showed up just a few times. The chain carries TRBV7-9 and TRBJ2-1; D unresolved. V was cut by 11 bases and J by 6 bases, with 2 bases left in between. Germline-derived CDR1 and CDR2 are SEHNR and FQNEAQ (reference sequence). CDR3 size: 8 residues. The CDR3 loop is CALNEQFF. The CDR3 bases are TGTGCCCTCAATGAGCAGTTCTTC.

This sequence joins TRBV18 and TRBJ2-1, with 9 bases fitting TRBD1. The CDR3 is 17 residues long. V lost 0 bases and J lost 5; bases outside the gene matches: 8. The germline V gene has CDR1 KGHSH and CDR2 LQKENI. The CDR3 is CASSPPLRDRENNEQFF. In DNA, the CDR3 is TGTGCCAGCTCACCACCCCTCCGGGACAGGGAAAACAATGAGCAGTTCTTC.

This clone appeared a single time. Here the CDR3 reads CASAPSGTGRVFF. The CDR3 DNA sequence: TGCGCCAGCGCCCCCTCCGGGACAGGGAGGGTGTTTTTT. This rearrangement joins TRBV4-3 to TRBJ2-2; 9 bases agree with TRBD1. This CDR3 is built from 13 residues. Germline CDR1 LGHNA, CDR2 YSLEER. The V segment lost 8 bases and the J segment 15 bases; nucleotides outside the gene matches: 13.

The rearrangement links TRBV15 to TRBJ1-1, with D unclear. The CDR3 spans 14 residues. The V end lost 5 bases, the J end lost 6 bases, and 16 bases lay between the germline ends. CDR1 and CDR2 (germline): LNHNV, YYDKDF (reference sequence). The CDR3 sequence: CATSPPLLRPEAFF. In DNA form, the CDR3 reads TGTGCCACCAGCCCCCCGTTGCTGCGCCCTGAAGCTTTCTTT.

The chain combines TRBV29-1 with TRBJ1-1; D is unresolved. The CDR3 length is 13 residues. Trimming stripped 0 bases from V and 2 bases from J, with 7 bases between. Germline lookup yields CDR1 SQVTM and CDR2 ANQGSEA. Written as DNA, the CDR3 is TGCAGCGTTGAAGAGGGAGGTAACACTGAAGCTTTCTTT. As protein: CSVEEGGNTEAFF.

The chain joins TRBV9 to TRBJ1-1, with no clear D. CDR3 size: 15 residues. The V gene's germline CDR1 is SGDLS and CDR2 YYNGEE. The ends were cut back, 0 bases at V and 3 bases at J, with 12 bases in the middle. Here the CDR3 DNA reads TGTGCCAGCAGCGTAGGAGTCTTCGGGGACACTGAAGCTTTCTTT. It yields the protein CASSVGVFGDTEAFF.

This chain connects TRBV28 to TRBJ1-5; the D gene is possibly TRBD1 (5 bases). In germline, CDR1 is MDHEN, CDR2 SYDVKM. V lost 7 bases to trimming and J lost 7 bases, with 11 bases between them. The CDR3 consists of 12 residues. The chain's CDR3 is CASNQGWQPQHF. DNA for the CDR3: TGTGCCAGCAACCAGGGTTGGCAGCCCCAGCATTTT. Combining the CDR3 with reference TRBV28 and TRBJ1-5 gives the whole variable domain DVKVTQSSRYLVKRTGEKVFLECVQDMDHENMFWYRQDPGLGLRLIYFSYDVKMKEKGDIPEGYSVSREKKERFSLILESASTNQTSMYLCASNQGWQPQHFGDGTRLSIL.

This chain connects TRBV6-2 or TRBV6-3 to TRBJ2-3; D may be TRBD1 (6 bases). Germline V gene data show CDR1 as MNHEY and CDR2 as SVGEGT. The length of the CDR3 is 15 residues. Trimming took off 5 bases at V and 6 bases at J, with 18 bases between the two ends. CDR3 amino acids: CASSTGLGAGDTQYF. The CDR3, as DNA: TGTGCCAGCAGTACCGGACTGGGGGCCGGCGATACGCAGTATTTT.

The V and J genes are TRBV19 and TRBJ2-3; TRBD1 is a possible D gene (6 bases). Per the germline V gene, CDR1 is LNHDA and CDR2 is SQIVND (reference sequence). The ends were cut back, 5 bases at V and 1 base at J, with 10 bases in the middle. The CDR3 spans 14 residues. The CDR3 region has the DNA TGTGCCAGTAGTTTGTGGACAGGCACAGATACGCAGTATTTT. Translating gives CASSLWTGTDTQYF.

This clone was detected only a few times. The chain is built from TRBV6-5 and TRBJ2-3, with a possible D match to TRBD2 (6 bases). Germline V CDR1 and CDR2: MNHEY, SVGAGI. The CDR3 loop spans 16 amino acids. V was cut by 2 bases and J by 2 bases, with 14 bases left in between. The CDR3 nucleotides read TGTGCCAGCAGTTACCTGGGAGGTCTTAACACAGATACGCAGTATTTT. Its protein product is CASSYLGGLNTDTQYF.

In its sample, this clone was seen once. The genes are TRBV2 and TRBJ1-4, with 7 bases matching TRBD1. Germline values: CDR1 SNHLY, CDR2 FYNNEI. With V trimmed by 5 bases and J by 8 bases, 11 bases remained unmatched. The CDR3 sequence is 15 residues long. The CDR3 nucleotides read TGTGCCAGCAGTCAGTTGACAGGGTTCAGGGAAAAACTGTTTTTT. Encoded protein: CASSQLTGFREKLFF.

The chain recombines TRBV10-3 with TRBJ2-7; TRBD1 matches 7 bases. CDR1 ENHRY and CDR2 SYGVKD come from the germline V gene. V lost 10 bases to trimming and J lost 4 bases; unmatched junction nucleotides: 10. There are 13 residues in the CDR3. Here the CDR3 reads CASKLGQNYEQYF. CDR3 nucleotide sequence: TGTGCCAGCAAACTGGGACAGAATTACGAGCAGTACTTC.

This rearrangement joins TRBV18 to TRBJ1-5; D might be TRBD1 (5 bases). With 3 bases removed from V and 6 bases from J, the gap between germline ends came to 12 bases. Germline V gives CDR1 KGHSH, CDR2 LQKENI. CDR3 length: 14 amino acids. As DNA, the CDR3 is TGTGCCAGCTCACCGGGGCAGGGCGGTCAGCCCCAGCATTTT. This sequence encodes CASSPGQGGQPQHF.

The V gene is TRBV7-6, the J gene TRBJ2-2, with TRBD1 matching 7 bases. The CDR3 runs to 16 residues. Trimming at V came to 7 bases and at J to 7 bases, leaving 15 bases not matched to a gene. Germline V gene data show CDR1 as SGHVS and CDR2 as FNYEAQ. The CDR3 coding sequence is TGTGCCAGCAAAAGGGGGCAGGGAACGTCTAGCGGGGAGCTGTTTTTT. It translates to CASKRGQGTSSGELFF.

The chain is built from TRBV27 and TRBJ2-3, with 11 bases fitting TRBD2. CDR1 and CDR2 (germline): MNHEY, SMNVEV (reference sequence). The trim removed 4 bases at V and 5 bases at J, leaving 5 bases unmatched. This CDR3 has 15 amino acids. The CDR3 region has the DNA TGTGCCAGCAGTTGGGATAGCGGGGGGGTAGATACGCAGTATTTT. Its translation: CASSWDSGGVDTQYF.

The chain has TRBV6-2 or TRBV6-3 and TRBJ2-2; 7 bases agree with TRBD2. The CDR3 is 17 amino acids. V was pared by 7 bases and J by 2 bases, with 13 bases of the junction left unmatched. The germline V gene has CDR1 MNHEY and CDR2 SVGEGT. CDR3 protein: CASIPRGSSYNTGELFF. CDR3 sequence (DNA): TGTGCCAGCATCCCGCGGGGGAGCTCCTATAACACCGGGGAGCTGTTTTTT.